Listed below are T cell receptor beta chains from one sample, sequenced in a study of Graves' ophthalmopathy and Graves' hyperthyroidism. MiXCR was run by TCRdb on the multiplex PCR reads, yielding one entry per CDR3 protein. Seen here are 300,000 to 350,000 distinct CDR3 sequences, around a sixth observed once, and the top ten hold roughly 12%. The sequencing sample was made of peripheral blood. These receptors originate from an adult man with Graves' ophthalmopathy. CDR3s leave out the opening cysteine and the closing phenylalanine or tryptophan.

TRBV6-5,ASSNRDVGTQY
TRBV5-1,ASSTSGTGVWEQY
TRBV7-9,ASSPDGNSPLH
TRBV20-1,SAPRQRNTEAF
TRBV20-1,SAAGTANEQY
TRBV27,ASRLTWQANNSPLY
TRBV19,ASQKGGTYPGYT
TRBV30,AWSVQGSSPLH
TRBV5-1,ASSRTTGPNTGELF
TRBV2,ASRLLRQGRGSPLH
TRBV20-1,SATPPRQINTEAF
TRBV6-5,ASSTTRRQSVHGYT
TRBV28,ASIPPAGEETQY
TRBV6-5,ASSTPWDSRAF